The next 6 T cell receptor beta chains were all read from a single sample in a study of T-cell memory formation after mild COVID-19. A single record per CDR3 protein comes from TCRdb applying MiXCR to the 5' RACE reads. The sample lists 550,000 to 600,000 distinct CDR3 sequences; roughly a sixth were seen once. Sequenced: PBMCs or a T cell subset sorted from them (not recorded which). Source of these receptors: an adult woman who had mild COVID-19 (a few samples of this study predate the infection). Cell type and time point are not known.

This clonotype has just a few counts. The chain couples TRBV4-1 to TRBJ1-1; D perhaps matches TRBD1 (5 bases). The V end was cut by 1 base, the J end by 2 bases, with 11 bases between. The CDR3 has 15 residues. Germline V gene lookup returns CDR1 MGHRA and CDR2 YSYEKL. CDR3 loop: CASSQVGRKNTEAFF. The DNA for the CDR3 is TGCGCCAGCAGCCAAGTGGGACGGAAAAACACTGAAGCTTTCTTT.

The table lists this clonotype with a count of one. A much more abundant neighbour one base away suggests this may be a read error. V and J are TRBV5-1 and TRBJ2-3; 10 nucleotides match TRBD1. The CDR3 is 15 residues long. Per germline, CDR1 SGHRS and CDR2 YFSETQ. The chain's CDR3 is CASRLVGQGADTQYF. The CDR3 bases are TGCGCCAGCAGATTGGTAGGACAGGGGGCAGATACGCAGTATTTT.

This clonotype was counted a single time. CDR3: CASSQEQGPSTDTQYF. The CDR3 nucleotides are TGCGCCAGCAGCCAAGAGCAGGGACCGAGCACAGATACGCAGTATTTT. This chain connects TRBV4-3 to TRBJ2-3; D may match TRBD1 or TRBD2 (5 bases each). The ends were cut back, 0 bases at V and 0 bases at J, with 10 bases in the middle. The V gene's germline CDR1 is LGHNA and CDR2 YSLEER. This CDR3 region has 16 residues.

This CDR3 reads CASRGGTGQIFDYTF. The CDR3, as DNA: TGTGCCAGCAGGGGGGGCACAGGGCAAATATTTGACTACACCTTC. The chain couples TRBV2 to TRBJ1-2; tentative D call: TRBD1 (6 bases). V was shortened by 6 bases and J by 10 bases, with 24 bases between the two germline ends. The CDR3 runs to 15 residues. CDR1 is SNHLY, CDR2 FYNNEI, per germline.

V is TRBV18 and J is TRBJ1-6; D is undetermined. Germline V CDR1 and CDR2: KGHSH, LQKENI. CDR3 size: 14 residues. V lost 2 bases and J 2 bases, leaving 4 bases between the germline ends. The CDR3 DNA sequence: TGTGCCAGCTCACCAAGACCCTATAATTCACCCCTCCACTTT. Amino acid sequence: CASSPRPYNSPLHF.

The V call is TRBV11-2, the J call TRBJ2-5, with D tentatively TRBD2 (6 bases). Germline-derived CDR1 and CDR2 are SGHAT and FQNNGV. Trimming left V 4 bases short and J 5 bases short, with 17 bases between. This CDR3 has 15 residues. The DNA of the CDR3 is TGTGCCAGCAGCTCACTAGCAGGAAGAGGGGAGACCCAGTACTTC. Its protein is CASSSLAGRGETQYF.